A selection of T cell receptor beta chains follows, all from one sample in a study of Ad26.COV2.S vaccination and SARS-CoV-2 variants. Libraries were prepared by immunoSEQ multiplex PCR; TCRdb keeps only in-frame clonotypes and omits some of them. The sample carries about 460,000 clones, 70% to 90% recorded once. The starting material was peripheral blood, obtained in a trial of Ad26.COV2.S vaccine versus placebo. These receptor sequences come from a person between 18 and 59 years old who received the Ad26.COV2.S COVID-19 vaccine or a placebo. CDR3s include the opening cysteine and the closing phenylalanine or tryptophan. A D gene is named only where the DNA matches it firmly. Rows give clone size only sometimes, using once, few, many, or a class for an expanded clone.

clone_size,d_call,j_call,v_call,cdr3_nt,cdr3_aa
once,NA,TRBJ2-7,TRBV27,TGTGCCAGCAGTACCCTCGGCGCGACCCACTACGAGCAGTACTTC,CASSTLGATHYEQYF
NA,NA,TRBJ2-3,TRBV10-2,TGCGCCAGCAACAGTGGCACAGATACGCAGTATTTT,CASNSGTDTQYF
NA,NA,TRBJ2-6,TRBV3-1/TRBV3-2,TGTGCCAGCAGTTTCTCTGGGGCCAACGTCCTGACTTTC,CASSFSGANVLTF
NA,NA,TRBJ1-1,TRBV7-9,TGTGCCAGCAGCTTAGTATTGAACACTGAAGCTTTCTTT,CASSLVLNTEAFF
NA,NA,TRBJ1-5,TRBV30,TGTGCCTGGAGTGAGTCTGGGAATCAGCCCCAGCATTTT,CAWSESGNQPQHF
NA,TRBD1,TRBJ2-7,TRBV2,TGTGCCAGCAGTGACCGGGGGACAGGGGCCTACGAGCAGTACTTC,CASSDRGTGAYEQYF
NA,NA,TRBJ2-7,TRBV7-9,TGTGCCAGCAGCTTATTCTCAGGGTCGGGCTACGAGCAGTACTTC,CASSLFSGSGYEQYF
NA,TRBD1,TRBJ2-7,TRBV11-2,TGTGCCAGCCGAAGGACAGGTTCCTACGAGCAGTACTTC,CASRRTGSYEQYF
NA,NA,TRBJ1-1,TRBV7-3,TGTGCCAGCAGCTTAAGAGGGAACACTGAAGCTTTCTTT,CASSLRGNTEAFF
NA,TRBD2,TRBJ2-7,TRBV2,TGTGCCAGCAGTGGTCTAGCGGGAGGAAATCCCTACGAGCAGTACTTC,CASSGLAGGNPYEQYF
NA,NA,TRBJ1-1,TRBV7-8,TGTGCCAGCAGCCCTGCTTGGACGAACACTGAAGCTTTCTTT,CASSPAWTNTEAFF
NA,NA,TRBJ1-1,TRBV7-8,TGTGCCAGCAGCTTATTCATGAACACTGAAGCTTTCTTT,CASSLFMNTEAFF
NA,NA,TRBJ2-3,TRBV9,TGTGCCAGCAGCGTCCGGCTTGAACCCAGGGTTGGAGATACGCAGTATTTT,CASSVRLEPRVGDTQYF
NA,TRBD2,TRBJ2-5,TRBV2,TGTGCCACCCAACTAGCGGGGGGGCCAGAGACCCAGTACTTC,CATQLAGGPETQYF
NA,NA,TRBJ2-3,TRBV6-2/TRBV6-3,TGTGCCAGCAGTTACGCGAAGGGGGGGGGCCTCGGCACAGATACGCAGTATTTT,CASSYAKGGGLGTDTQYF
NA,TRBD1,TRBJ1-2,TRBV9,TGTGCCAGCAGCCCGCGGACAGGGGGCTCTTACTATGGCTACACCTTC,CASSPRTGGSYYGYTF
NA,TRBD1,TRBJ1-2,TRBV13,TGTGCCAGCAGCCCGACAGGGTTCTATGGCTACACCTTC,CASSPTGFYGYTF
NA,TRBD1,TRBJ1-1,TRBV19,TGTGCCAGTAGGCTGGACAGGGATAGGATGAACACTGAAGCTTTCTTT,CASRLDRDRMNTEAFF
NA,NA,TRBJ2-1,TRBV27,TGTGCCAGCAGTTTATCGCAACTGCCTTACAATGAGCAGTTCTTC,CASSLSQLPYNEQFF
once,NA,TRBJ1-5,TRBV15,TGTGCCACCAGCAGAGATGTCGGGGGTCAGCCCCAGCATTTT,CATSRDVGGQPQHF
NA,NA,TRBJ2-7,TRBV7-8,TGTGCCAGCAGCTTAGCCAGGGCTAGGTACGAGCAGTACTTC,CASSLARARYEQYF
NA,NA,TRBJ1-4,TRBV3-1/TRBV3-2,TGTGCCAGCAGCCTTGCGGGGTCCAGAGGTGAAAAACTGTTTTTT,CASSLAGSRGEKLFF
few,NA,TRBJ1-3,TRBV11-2,TGTGCCAGCAGCTCGACCTCCGACCCTGGAAACACCATATATTTT,CASSSTSDPGNTIYF
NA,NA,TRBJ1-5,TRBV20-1,TGCAGTGCTAGTGGACCCCCGTTTTCGACACAGCCCCAGCATTTT,CSASGPPFSTQPQHF
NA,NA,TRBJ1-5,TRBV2,TGTGCCAGCAGTGTTGAAGGGGCCCAGCATTTT,CASSVEGAQHF
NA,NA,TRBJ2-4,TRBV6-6,TGTGCCAGCAGTTGGGGACCTCAAGGGGACATTCAGTACTTC,CASSWGPQGDIQYF
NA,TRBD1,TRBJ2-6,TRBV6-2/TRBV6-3,TGTGCCAGCAGTGACAGGGTTACTGGGGCCAACGTCCTGACTTTC,CASSDRVTGANVLTF
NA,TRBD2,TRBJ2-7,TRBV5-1,TGCGCCAGCAGCCCGGGACTAGCCCCCTACGAGCAGTACTTC,CASSPGLAPYEQYF
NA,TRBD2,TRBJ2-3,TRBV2,TGTGCCAGCAGATTTAGCGGGGGGACGGCAGATACGCAGTATTTT,CASRFSGGTADTQYF
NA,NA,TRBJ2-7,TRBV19,TGTGCCAGTAAACCTGGCTTCAGCTACGAGCAGTACTTC,CASKPGFSYEQYF
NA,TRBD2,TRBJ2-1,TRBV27,TGTGCCAGCAGTTTAAGGCTAGCGGGATCGCAGGATGAGCAGTTCTTC,CASSLRLAGSQDEQFF
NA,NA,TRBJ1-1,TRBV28,TGTGCCAGCAGTTTTAAAGGTACTGAAGCTTTCTTT,CASSFKGTEAFF